A selection of T cell receptor beta chains follows, all from one sample in a study of T cells in localized non-small cell lung cancer. Clones were sequenced by immunoSEQ multiplex PCR, and TCRdb holds only the in-frame ones, with some missing. This table has around 3,100 clones, around 26% appearing once. The sample in question was normal lung tissue next to the tumor, obtained before any cancer treatment. The receptors here all came from a man aged 40 to 69 with stage III squamous cell lung carcinoma. Each CDR3 is given with its conserved first and last residue. Rows may omit the clone size; those that give it use once, few, many or a size class.

abundance: few
v_gene: TRBV7-5
CDR3aa: CASRVSGGFDNQPQHF

abundance: -
v_gene: TRBV28
CDR3aa: CASSLHGAGNTIYF

abundance: few
v_gene: TRBV28
CDR3aa: CASSVDRGGGYTF

abundance: -
v_gene: TRBV19
CDR3aa: CALGTGGLNTEAFF

abundance: medium-sized
v_gene: TRBV15
CDR3aa: CATSREGVWDGEFF

abundance: -
v_gene: TRBV28
CDR3aa: CASTLGGEQGNEKLFF

abundance: -
v_gene: TRBV11-3
CDR3aa: CASSLVGQGAYSPLHF

abundance: once
v_gene: TRBV18
CDR3aa: CASSPNTGGDYGYTF

abundance: -
v_gene: TRBV6-8
CDR3aa: CASSYSGQKLRQDIQYF

abundance: -
v_gene: TRBV29-1
CDR3aa: CSVRKVGDTQYF

abundance: large
v_gene: TRBV6-8
CDR3aa: CASSADQQGQLFF

abundance: once
v_gene: TRBV14
CDR3aa: CASSQARNGRYTF

abundance: few
v_gene: TRBV12-5
CDR3aa: CATRLGGYGYTF

abundance: -
v_gene: TRBV25-1
CDR3aa: CASSDPGSADTQYF

abundance: few
v_gene: TRBV28
CDR3aa: CASSYRDGTEAFF

abundance: -
v_gene: TRBV6-8
CDR3aa: CASTKEGNYGYTF

abundance: -
v_gene: TRBV6-8
CDR3aa: CASSYGGTSTDTQYF

abundance: -
v_gene: TRBV25-1
CDR3aa: CASRGQGDEKLFF

abundance: -
v_gene: TRBV6-8
CDR3aa: CASSGGGGLVGSYNSPLHF